These T cell receptor beta chains were read from a single sample in a study of T cell responses to AZD1222 COVID-19 vaccine. Assay used: immunoSEQ multiplex PCR; TCRdb lists only in-frame clones, some missing. The sample lists approximately 120,000 clones; about 90% were seen once. The sample consisted of peripheral blood, taken on day 0 of AZD1222 vaccination. The origin of the receptors is an adult in good health. The CDR3 runs from the conserved cysteine through the conserved F or W. A D gene is named only where the DNA matches it firmly. Part of the rows lack a size; the others show once, few, many or a class for expanded clones.

TRBV7-9	TRBJ1-2	.	.	CASAPGGASIFGYTF	TGTGCCAGCGCCCCGGGGGGGGCGTCGATCTTTGGCTACACCTTC
TRBV5-4	TRBJ1-3	.	TRBD1	CASSPNRGLENTIYF	TGTGCCAGCAGCCCGAACAGGGGGCTCGAAAACACCATATATTTT
TRBV19	TRBJ2-5	.	.	CASNKGTLTGQTQYF	TGTGCCAGTAACAAAGGGACACTGACAGGACAGACCCAGTACTTC
TRBV19	TRBJ2-3	.	TRBD2	CASSLLGTSVTDTQYF	TGTGCCAGTAGTCTGCTGGGTACTAGCGTCACAGATACGCAGTATTTT
TRBV2	TRBJ1-2	.	.	CASSLQGRYGYTF	TGTGCCAGCAGTTTACAGGGAAGGTATGGCTACACCTTC
TRBV14	TRBJ1-6	.	.	CASSQDTGSPLHF	TGTGCCAGCAGCCAAGATACAGGTTCACCCCTCCACTTT
TRBV10-3	TRBJ2-3	.	.	CAISESVGTDTQYF	TGTGCCATCAGTGAGTCGGTAGGGACAGATACGCAGTATTTT
TRBV2	TRBJ2-7	.	.	CASSAGRGSYEQYF	TGTGCCAGCAGTGCGGGACGAGGCTCCTACGAGCAGTACTTC
TRBV30	TRBJ1-5	.	.	CAWSFKGLYNQPQHF	TGTGCCTGGAGTTTCAAGGGGCTCTACAATCAGCCCCAGCATTTT
TRBV6-2/TRBV6-3	TRBJ2-7	.	.	CASSYRLDQYF	TGTGCCAGCAGTTACAGGCTAGATCAGTACTTC
TRBV18	TRBJ1-1	.	TRBD1	CASSPPGQGGKNTEAFF	TGTGCCAGCTCACCTCCAGGACAGGGGGGGAAGAACACTGAAGCTTTCTTT
TRBV18	TRBJ1-1	.	.	CASSAGRTEAFF	TGTGCCAGCTCAGCAGGGAGGACTGAAGCTTTCTTT
TRBV30	TRBJ1-1	.	.	CAWAFTRATEAFF	TGTGCCTGGGCTTTTACTAGGGCCACTGAAGCTTTCTTT
TRBV30	TRBJ2-7	few	.	CAWSVNYGRYEQYF	TGTGCCTGGAGTGTAAATTATGGGAGGTACGAGCAGTACTTC
TRBV6-5	TRBJ1-4	.	.	CASKSWQSNEKLFF	TGTGCCAGCAAATCGTGGCAGAGTAATGAAAAACTGTTTTTT
TRBV7-9	TRBJ2-7	.	.	CASSFTSYEQYF	TGTGCCAGCAGCTTCACCAGTTACGAGCAGTACTTC
TRBV20-1	TRBJ2-7	.	.	CSASKRDEQYF	TGCAGTGCTAGTAAGCGGGACGAGCAGTACTTC
TRBV4-2	TRBJ2-3	.	.	CASSHPSTDTQYF	TGTGCCAGCAGCCACCCTAGCACAGATACGCAGTATTTT
TRBV6-6	TRBJ1-3	.	TRBD1	CASSYEGAGGNTIYF	TGTGCCAGCAGTTACGAGGGGGCAGGAGGAAACACCATATATTTT
TRBV6-5	TRBJ2-1	.	TRBD2	CASTRTSGTVLFF	TGTGCCAGCACTCGGACTAGCGGGACGGTTCTGTTCTTC
TRBV27	TRBJ1-2	.	.	CASSSGHHGYTF	TGTGCCAGCAGTTCAGGACACCATGGCTACACCTTC
TRBV5-1	TRBJ1-5	.	.	CASSPDGNQPQHF	TGCGCCAGCAGCCCGGACGGCAATCAGCCCCAGCATTTT
TRBV4-3	TRBJ1-3	.	.	CASSPLVEASSGNTIYF	TGCGCCAGCAGCCCCCTTGTTGAGGCGTCCTCTGGAAACACCATATATTTT
TRBV6-5	TRBJ1-2	.	.	CASSYRGYGYTF	TGTGCCAGCAGTTACCGGGGGTATGGCTACACCTTC
TRBV2	TRBJ1-5	few	.	CASSETPEHSNQPQHF	TGTGCCAGCAGTGAAACTCCAGAGCATAGCAATCAGCCCCAGCATTTT
TRBV18	TRBJ1-1	.	TRBD1	CASSPRTGGLNTEAFF	TGTGCCAGCTCACCAAGGACAGGGGGCTTAAACACTGAAGCTTTCTTT
TRBV3-1/TRBV3-2	TRBJ2-1	.	TRBD2	CASRLAGGTYNEQFF	TGTGCCAGCAGATTAGCGGGAGGTACCTACAATGAGCAGTTCTTC
TRBV4-2	TRBJ2-3	.	.	CASSQVLATSTDTQYF	TGTGCCAGCAGCCAAGTACTAGCAACTAGCACAGATACGCAGTATTTT
TRBV11-2	TRBJ2-1	once	TRBD2	CASSLEGLAAYNEQFF	TGTGCCAGCAGCTTAGAAGGACTAGCGGCATACAATGAGCAGTTCTTC
TRBV12-3/TRBV12-4	TRBJ1-1	.	.	CASSPRVREAFF	TGTGCCAGCAGCCCTCGGGTCAGGGAAGCTTTCTTT
TRBV9	TRBJ2-1	.	TRBD2	CASSPRLAGNNEQFF	TGTGCCAGCAGCCCCCGACTAGCGGGTAACAATGAGCAGTTCTTC